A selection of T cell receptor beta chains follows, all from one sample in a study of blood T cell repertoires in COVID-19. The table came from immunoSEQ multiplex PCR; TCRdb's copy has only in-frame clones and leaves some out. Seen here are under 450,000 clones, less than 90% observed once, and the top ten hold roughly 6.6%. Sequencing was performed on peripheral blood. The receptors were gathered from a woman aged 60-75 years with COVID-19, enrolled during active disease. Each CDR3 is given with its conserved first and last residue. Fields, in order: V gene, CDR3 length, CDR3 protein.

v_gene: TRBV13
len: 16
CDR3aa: CASSLSPAGTGYGYTF

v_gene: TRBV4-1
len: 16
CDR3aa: CASSPGGNRDYNEQFF

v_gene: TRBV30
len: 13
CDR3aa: CAWTGQNPNEQFF

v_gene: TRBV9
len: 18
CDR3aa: CASSVGLDLLSGANVLTF

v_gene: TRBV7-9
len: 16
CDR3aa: CASSLGWTPNTGELFF

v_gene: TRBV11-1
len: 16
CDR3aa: CASSALSGGVTDTQYF

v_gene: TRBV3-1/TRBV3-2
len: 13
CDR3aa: CASSQGATYGYTF

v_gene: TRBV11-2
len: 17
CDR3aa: CASSLRLGNQGTGELFF

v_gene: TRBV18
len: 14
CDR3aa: CASSPLSGTTDYTF

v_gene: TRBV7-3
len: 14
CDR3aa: CASSLQGATDTQYF